Presented here are 18 T cell receptor beta chains from one specimen sequenced in a study of beta chain features in type 1 diabetes. Whole-study findings and limits: Type 1 diabetes patients had TCRB CDR3s that were shorter (moderately but significantly so) in all four CD4+ subsets.

Their specific antigens are unknown. The sequenced template was cDNA made from the entire isolated RNA. The repertoire was sequenced with immunoSEQ multiplex PCR; TCRdb's copy has only in-frame clones and lacks some. The sample carries about 370,000 clones, 9.6% recorded once. The sequencing input was central memory CD4+ T cells from blood. These receptors were collected from a young man with type 1 diabetes.

This clone turned up a few times. This chain uses TRBV29-1 with TRBJ2-1, with D perhaps TRBD1 (5 bases). The germline V gene has CDR1 SQVTM and CDR2 ANQGSEA. V lost 4 bases and J 4 bases, leaving 8 bases between the germline ends. The CDR3 spans 12 residues. CDR3 region: CSVGRQYNEQFF. The CDR3 nucleotides read TGCAGCGTTGGAAGACAGTACAATGAGCAGTTCTTC.

The rearrangement links TRBV9 to TRBJ2-3, with D unclear. The CDR3 spans 12 residues. V lost 0 bases and J lost 8, with 7 bases in between. The germline V gene encodes CDR1 SGDLS and CDR2 YYNGEE. This CDR3 is CASSVVDRTQYF. The CDR3 bases are TGTGCCAGCAGCGTAGTAGACCGTACGCAGTATTTT.

The V call is TRBV7-3, the J call TRBJ2-1, with D possibly matching TRBD2 (5 bases). This CDR3 has 16 residues. Trimming took off 2 bases at V and 5 bases at J, with 16 bases between the two ends. Germline lookup yields CDR1 SGHTA and CDR2 FQGTGA. The chain's CDR3 is CASSLGPRRGDNEQFF. CDR3 nucleotides: TGTGCCAGCAGCTTAGGGCCAAGACGGGGAGACAATGAGCAGTTCTTC.

This chain joins TRBV5-1 and TRBJ2-1, with D perhaps TRBD1 (6 bases). The CDR3 consists of 15 residues. Trimming took 0 bases from V and 6 from J, leaving 13 bases between them. Germline-derived CDR1 and CDR2 are SGHRS and YFSETQ. As DNA, the CDR3 is TGCGCCAGCAGCTTGGTACAGGGATTTAGCAATGAGCAGTTCTTC. This sequence encodes CASSLVQGFSNEQFF.

This clone has a handful of counts. This chain links TRBV6-5 with TRBJ2-7, with TRBD2 identical over 9 bases. Trimming cost V 6 bases and J 7 bases; bases outside gene matches: 10. The germline CDR1 and CDR2 sequences are MNHEY and SVGAGI. This CDR3 has 14 amino acids. CDR3 nucleotide sequence: TGTGCCAGCAGGCCACCTAGCGGGGCCTGGGAGCAGTACTTC. Encoded protein: CASRPPSGAWEQYF.

There are a few counts of this clone. The rearrangement joins TRBV5-1 to TRBJ1-5; perhaps TRBD1 as D (6 bases). The CDR3 consists of 14 residues. The germline CDR1 and CDR2 sequences are SGHRS and YFSETQ. V shed 4 bases and J shed 1 base, with 9 bases lying between them. DNA for the CDR3: TGCGCCAGCAGCGGTGGGACAAGCAATCAGCCCCAGCATTTT. It encodes CASSGGTSNQPQHF.

This clone has at least ten counts. The chain has TRBV9 and TRBJ2-2; D may correspond to TRBD1 or TRBD2 (6 bases each). The CDR3 totals 13 residues. Germline CDR1 SGDLS, CDR2 YYNGEE. Trimming cost V 5 bases and J 4 bases, with 9 bases left between them. CDR3 nucleotides: TGTGCCAGCAGACAGGGAGGCACCGGGGAGCTGTTTTTT. Amino acids: CASRQGGTGELFF.

The chain links TRBV29-1 to TRBJ2-1; tentatively, D is TRBD1 (6 bases). CDR3 length equals 11 residues. CDR1 and CDR2 (germline): SQVTM, ANQGSEA. V was trimmed by 6 bases and J by 4 bases, leaving 7 bases between them. The CDR3 DNA is TGCAGCGTCGGACAGTACAATGAGCAGTTCTTC. This codes for CSVGQYNEQFF.

The chain uses TRBV11-3 and TRBJ2-2; D not resolved. The ends were cut back, 3 bases at V and 0 bases at J, with 8 bases in the middle. The CDR3 totals 15 residues. Germline CDR1 and CDR2: SGHNT and YENEEA. CDR3 residues: CASSFGFTNTGELFF. CDR3 coding DNA: TGTGCCAGCAGCTTCGGGTTCACGAACACCGGGGAGCTGTTTTTT.

The sample holds a few counts of this clone. The chain is built from TRBV11-2 and TRBJ1-5; D gene ambiguous. Germline CDR1 reads SGHAT; CDR2 reads FQNNGV. The CDR3 loop spans 12 amino acids. Trimming took 5 bases from V and 6 from J, leaving 8 bases between them. For the CDR3, the DNA is TGTGCCAGCAGCCCGGAGGGTCAGCCCCAGCATTTT. Encoded protein: CASSPEGQPQHF.

This clone has more than one count but fewer than ten. The chain links TRBV7-3 to TRBJ2-3; 12 bases fit TRBD1. Trimming cost V 4 bases and J 3 bases; bases outside gene matches: 8. Germline V gene lookup returns CDR1 SGHTA and CDR2 FQGTGA. This CDR3 is built from 17 residues. CDR3 sequence (DNA): TGTGCCAGCAGCTCCACCGGGACAGGGGGCCCAACAGATACGCAGTATTTT. Protein product: CASSSTGTGGPTDTQYF.

This clone was found many times. This chain links TRBV10-3 with TRBJ2-2; D is possibly TRBD1 or TRBD2 (5 bases each). The CDR3 is 13 residues long. V was shortened by 3 bases and J by 6 bases, with 8 bases between the two germline ends. Germline V gene lookup returns CDR1 ENHRY and CDR2 SYGVKD. The CDR3 sequence: CAISDRGAGELFF. The CDR3 coding sequence is TGTGCCATCAGTGATCGGGGCGCCGGGGAGCTGTTTTTT.

This clone showed up just a few times. J is TRBJ2-7 and V is TRBV5-1; 9 nucleotides agree with TRBD1. Trimming at V came to 4 bases and at J to 6 bases, leaving 14 bases not matched to a gene. Looked up from germline, CDR1 is SGHRS and CDR2 is YFSETQ. The CDR3 is 16 residues long. In nucleotides, the CDR3 is TGCGCCAGCAGCCTTGGTTGGACAGGGGTACAGAGCGAGCAGTACTTC. This sequence encodes CASSLGWTGVQSEQYF.

The genes are TRBV11-2 and TRBJ2-4; a possible D gene is TRBD2 (5 bases). The CDR3 length is 15 residues. The germline V and J ends were trimmed by 5 bases and 0 bases, with 11 bases remaining between them. Germline lookup yields CDR1 SGHAT and CDR2 FQNNGV. The CDR3 bases are TGTGCCAGCAGCCCCCAGGCGGGAGCCAAAAACATTCAGTACTTC. Amino acid sequence: CASSPQAGAKNIQYF.

This clone has just a few counts. The gene calls are TRBV5-1 and TRBJ2-3, with D maybe TRBD1 (6 bases). The CDR3 length is 14 residues. Germline V lookup: CDR1 SGHRS, CDR2 YFSETQ. The ends were cut back, 6 bases at V and 0 bases at J, with 11 bases in the middle. The CDR3 reads CASTLRGSTDTQYF. CDR3 in DNA: TGCGCCAGCACCCTCAGGGGAAGCACAGATACGCAGTATTTT.

This chain links TRBV5-1 with TRBJ2-3; D is perhaps TRBD2 (6 bases). Germline V gene sequence: CDR1 SGHRS, CDR2 YFSETQ. The CDR3 is 15 amino acids. Trimming took off 2 bases at V and 4 bases at J, with 14 bases between the two ends. The CDR3 bases are TGCGCCAGCAGCTTACTAGCCTTAGGGGCAGATACGCAGTATTTT. Translating gives CASSLLALGADTQYF.

The chain joins TRBV19 to TRBJ1-2; weak D call: TRBD1 (5 bases). Germline CDR1 LNHDA, CDR2 SQIVND (reference sequence). The CDR3 spans 15 residues. The V and J ends lost 6 bases and 4 bases respectively, with 18 bases between them. The CDR3 nucleotides read TGTGCCAGTAGATCCCCGACAGTCACCTCCTATGGCTACACCTTC. This gives the protein CASRSPTVTSYGYTF.

This clone came up many times. The CDR3, as DNA: TGTGCCAGCAGCCAATACAAGACATACACTGAAGCTTTCTTT. Translation gives CASSQYKTYTEAFF. This chain connects TRBV28 to TRBJ1-1; D gene unclear. Trimming shortened V by 6 bases and J by 3 bases, and 14 bases separated the two germline ends. Germline CDR1 MDHEN, CDR2 SYDVKM. The CDR3 is 14 residues long.